These 15 T cell receptor beta chains originate from one sample sequenced in a study of T-cell memory formation after mild COVID-19 listed by TCRdb under 2021. Libraries were constructed by 5' RACE. Sequencer: Illumina NovaSeq 6000. TCRdb reprocessed the public reads (quality trimming at Q25 with fastp, clone calling with MiXCR) and kept in-frame beta chains. Every CDR3 protein is listed once, alongside the most common genes and DNA of its rows. This sample has over 25,000 distinct CDR3 sequences in its table, and 21% of those were observed once. 1.5% to 1.7% of the sample rests with the top ten. Sequencing was performed on PBMCs or a T cell subset sorted from them (not recorded which). Receptors were obtained from an adult who had mild COVID-19 (a few samples of this study predate the infection). The sample titles of this study are shuffled in the database, so cell type and time point are left out.

This sequence joins TRBV7-9 and TRBJ1-1, with 7 bases aligning to TRBD1. CDR3 length: 15 amino acids. CDR1 is SEHNR, CDR2 FQNEAQ, per germline (reference sequence). J gave up 1 base and V 1 base, and 3 bases lay outside the gene matches. CDR3 protein: CASSLEGARNTEAFF. The CDR3 nucleotides are TGTGCCAGCAGCTTAGAGGGGGCGAGGAACACTGAAGCTTTCTTT. Full variable domain (remainder filled in from reference TRBV7-9 and TRBJ1-1): DTGVSQNPRHKITKRGQNVTFRCDPISEHNRLYWYRQTLGQGPEFLTYFQNEAQLEKSRLLSDRFSAERPKGSFSTLEIQRTEQGDSAMYLCASSLEGARNTEAFFGQGTRLTVV.

This clonotype was detected ten times or more. The rearrangement joins TRBV6-5 to TRBJ2-5; D perhaps matches TRBD2 (6 bases). Germline V gene data show CDR1 as MNHEY and CDR2 as SVGAGI. CDR3 size: 14 residues. V gave up 5 bases and J gave up 5 bases, with 15 bases separating them. As DNA, the CDR3 is TGTGCCAGCAGTCTCCGACTAGGTGGGGAGACCCAGTACTTC. It specifies CASSLRLGGETQYF.

As for this clonotype: A much bigger clone sits one base away, suggesting this may be a read error. The V and J genes are TRBV20-1 and TRBJ2-3; 11 nucleotides agree with TRBD2. Germline loops: CDR1 DFQATT, CDR2 SNEGSKA (reference sequence). This CDR3 contains 14 residues. For the CDR3, the DNA is TGCAGGGCGCCGACTAGCGGGGGCACAGATACGCAGTATTTT. This translates into CRAPTSGGTDTQYF.

There are many counts of this clonotype. The genes are TRBV6-6 and TRBJ2-2; 12 nucleotides agree with TRBD2. The V segment lost 4 bases and the J segment 6 bases; nucleotides outside the gene matches: 3. Germline values: CDR1 MNHNY, CDR2 SVGAGI (reference sequence). This CDR3 has 15 residues. The CDR3 DNA reads as TGTGCCAGCAGTTCCGGACTAGCGGGATCCGGGGAGCTGTTTTTT. It encodes CASSSGLAGSGELFF.

This clonotype was counted many times. The chain joins TRBV12-3 or TRBV12-4 to TRBJ1-5; D might be TRBD1 (6 bases). This CDR3 spans 13 amino acids. V lost 6 bases and J 9 bases, leaving 15 bases between the germline ends. CDR3 protein: CASSRGGRTPQHF. Here the CDR3 DNA reads TGTGCCAGCAGCCGAGGGGGGCGGACGCCCCAGCATTTT.

The chain uses TRBV11-3 and TRBJ2-5; D not resolved. Germline loops: CDR1 SGHNT, CDR2 YENEEA. This CDR3 is built from 15 residues. V lost 1 base to trimming and J lost 1 base, with 10 bases between them. DNA of the CDR3: TGTGCCAGCAGCTTAGCCTCCCATACCCAAGAGACCCAGTACTTC. It is translated as CASSLASHTQETQYF.

The gene calls are TRBV14 and TRBJ1-5; D ambiguous. The CDR3 is 13 amino acids. Germline CDR1 is SGHDN and CDR2 is FVKESK. V gave up 4 bases and J gave up 4 bases, with 8 bases separating them. In DNA form, the CDR3 reads TGTGCCAGCAGCCCAACCGGTAATCAGCCCCAGCATTTT. This encodes CASSPTGNQPQHF.

This clonotype was seen many times. The chain employs TRBV20-1 and TRBJ1-2; D remains unclear. Germline V CDR1 and CDR2: DFQATT, SNEGSKA (reference sequence). V dropped 6 bases and J dropped 0 bases, with 11 bases sitting between them. CDR3 length: 13 residues. The CDR3: CSADGPANYGYTF. CDR3 DNA: TGCAGTGCGGACGGTCCAGCTAACTATGGCTACACCTTC.

V is TRBV2 and J is TRBJ1-1, with unresolved D. This CDR3 has 11 residues. Looked up from germline, CDR1 is SNHLY and CDR2 is FYNNEI. V was clipped by 6 bases and J by 6 bases, with 8 bases between them. This CDR3 reads CASRASSEAFF. The DNA for the CDR3 is TGTGCCAGCAGGGCTTCGTCTGAAGCTTTCTTT.

This clonotype was seen many times. The V gene is TRBV10-3, the J gene TRBJ2-1, with D possibly matching TRBD2 (6 bases). The CDR3 is made up of 13 amino acids. Germline CDR1 ENHRY, CDR2 SYGVKD. The V gene lost 6 bases and the J gene lost 3 bases, with 9 bases spanning the gap. The CDR3 spells CAIREGSYNEQFF. Here the CDR3 DNA reads TGTGCCATCAGGGAGGGGAGCTACAATGAGCAGTTCTTC.

This clonotype has ten or more counts. The gene calls are TRBV6-2 or TRBV6-3 and TRBJ2-1, with D possibly matching TRBD1 (6 bases). Germline CDR1 is MNHEY and CDR2 is SVGEGT. The V end was cut by 5 bases, the J end by 7 bases, with 15 bases between. The CDR3 extends over 14 amino acids. The DNA for the CDR3 is TGTGCCAGCAGTGCAGGGGAACTTCTTAATGAGCAGTTCTTC. Residues: CASSAGELLNEQFF.

This clonotype has more than one count but fewer than ten. The chain combines TRBV19 with TRBJ2-1; 11 nucleotides align to TRBD2. This CDR3 has 17 amino acids. The V gene's germline CDR1 is LNHDA and CDR2 SQIVND (reference sequence). V was pared by 4 bases and J by 6 bases, with 11 bases of the junction left unmatched. The CDR3 region is CASSSPPGLAAPNEQFF. The CDR3 nucleotides are TGTGCCAGTAGTAGCCCGCCGGGACTAGCGGCCCCCAATGAGCAGTTCTTC.

This clonotype was seen at least ten times. The rearrangement joins TRBV15 to TRBJ2-5; tentatively, D is TRBD1 or TRBD2 (6 bases each). The ends were cut back, 0 bases at V and 6 bases at J, with 14 bases in the middle. Germline CDR1 is LNHNV and CDR2 is YYDKDF (reference sequence). This CDR3 is built from 15 residues. Here the CDR3 DNA reads TGTGCCACCAGCAGAGATCAAGGGGGGCTAAAGACCCAGTACTTC. Its protein is CATSRDQGGLKTQYF.

This clonotype was counted at least ten times. The rearrangement uses TRBV6-5 and TRBJ2-1; 9 nucleotides match TRBD2. The length of the CDR3 is 15 residues. V dropped 6 bases and J dropped 3; count of bases not matched to a gene: 6. CDR1 is MNHEY and CDR2 is SVGAGI in the germline V gene. CDR3 loop: CASSLTSGYYNEQFF. The CDR3 DNA is TGTGCCAGCAGCCTGACTAGCGGCTACTACAATGAGCAGTTCTTC.

This clonotype has more than one count but fewer than ten. The CDR3 here is CASSLGPTASGNTIYF. CDR3 sequence (DNA): TGCGCCAGCAGCTTGGGACCTACCGCTTCTGGAAACACCATATATTTT. This chain uses TRBV5-1 with TRBJ1-3; D ambiguous. Trimming took off 0 bases at V and 1 base at J, with 11 bases between the two ends. Germline V gives CDR1 SGHRS, CDR2 YFSETQ. CDR3 length: 16 amino acids.